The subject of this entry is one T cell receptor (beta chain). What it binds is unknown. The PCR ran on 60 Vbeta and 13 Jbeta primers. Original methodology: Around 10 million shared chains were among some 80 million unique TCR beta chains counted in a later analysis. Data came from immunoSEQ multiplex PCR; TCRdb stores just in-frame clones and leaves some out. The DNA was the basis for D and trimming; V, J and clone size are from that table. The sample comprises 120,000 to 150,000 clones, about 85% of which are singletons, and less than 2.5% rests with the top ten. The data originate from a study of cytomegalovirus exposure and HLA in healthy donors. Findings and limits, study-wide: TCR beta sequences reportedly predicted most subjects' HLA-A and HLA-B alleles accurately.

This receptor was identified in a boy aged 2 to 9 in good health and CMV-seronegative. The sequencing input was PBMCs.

The CDR3 loop is CASDIGGLAGPVVRYF. Here the CDR3 DNA reads TGTGCCAGCGACATAGGGGGGCTAGCGGGGCCTGTGGTTCGGTATTTT. The rearrangement uses TRBV25-1 and TRBJ2-3; 9 bases map to TRBD2. The CDR3 spans 16 residues. Looked up from germline, CDR1 is MGHDK and CDR2 is SYGVNS. V shed 8 bases, J shed 14 bases, and the junction held 23 bases outside the gene matches.